Presented here are 31 T cell receptor beta chains from one specimen sequenced in a study of CD8 T cells in ankylosing spondylitis. A single record per CDR3 protein comes from TCRdb applying MiXCR to the 5' RACE reads. The table has 150,000 to 200,000 distinct CDR3 sequences, 18% seen once. The sequencing sample was made of blood, either unsorted or a sorted T cell fraction (not recorded which). The source of these receptors is a male donor under 30 with ankylosing spondylitis or in good health (not recorded which).

The table lists this clonotype with many counts. This chain uses TRBV7-2 with TRBJ2-3; no definite D call. Trimming cost V 1 base and J 10 bases, with 15 bases left between them. Per germline, CDR1 SGHTA and CDR2 FQGNSA. This CDR3 has 14 residues. The CDR3 region is CASSLEMHLIPQYF. CDR3 coding DNA: TGTGCCAGCAGCTTAGAAATGCATTTAATTCCGCAGTATTTT.

Ten or more counts support this clonotype. The rearrangement links TRBV5-5 to TRBJ2-2; the D gene is possibly TRBD1 (6 bases). In germline, CDR1 is SGHKS, CDR2 YYEKEE (reference sequence). CDR3 size: 16 residues. V was clipped by 4 bases and J by 3 bases, with 16 bases between them. The CDR3 here is CASSQTQYRDTGELFF. DNA of the CDR3: TGTGCCAGCAGCCAAACTCAATACAGGGACACCGGGGAGCTGTTTTTT. Full variable domain (rest looked up from reference TRBV5-5 and TRBJ2-2): DAGVTQSPTHLIKTRGQQVTLRCSPISGHKSVSWYQQVLGQGPQFIFQYYEKEERGRGNFPDRFSARQFPNYSSELNVNALLLGDSALYLCASSQTQYRDTGELFFGEGSRLTVL.

This clonotype was found many times. The chain is built from TRBV28 and TRBJ2-7; D is perhaps TRBD1 (5 bases). V gave up 5 bases and J gave up 6 bases, with 23 bases separating them. Per germline, CDR1 MDHEN and CDR2 SYDVKM. The CDR3 runs 16 residues. DNA of the CDR3: TGTGCCAGCAGTGTGGGTCCTCTGAGTCGTCAGGGCGAGCAGTACTTC. Translating gives CASSVGPLSRQGEQYF.

This clonotype has only a few counts. The chain is built from TRBV29-1 and TRBJ2-5; D is perhaps TRBD2 (5 bases). The length of the CDR3 is 13 residues. The ends were cut back, 2 bases at V and 5 bases at J, with 12 bases in the middle. Germline V gene data show CDR1 as SQVTM and CDR2 as ANQGSEA. CDR3 region: CSVELTSIETQYF. DNA for the CDR3: TGCAGCGTTGAACTCACTAGTATTGAGACCCAGTACTTC.

The rearrangement uses TRBV7-7 and TRBJ2-5, with a weak D call TRBD2 (6 bases). V lost 5 bases, J lost 1 base, and 17 bases lay in between. The germline gives CDR1 SSHAT, CDR2 FNYEAQ (reference sequence). This CDR3 has 16 residues. The CDR3 reads CASSPTRGAGQETQYF. CDR3 bases: TGTGCCAGCAGCCCAACTCGTGGAGCGGGCCAAGAGACCCAGTACTTC. Filled out from reference TRBV7-7 and TRBJ2-5, the complete variable domain reads GAGVSQSPRYKVTKRGQDVTLRCDPISSHATLYWYQQALGQGPEFLTYFNYEAQPDKSGLPSDRFSAERPEGSISTLTIQRTEQRDSAMYRCASSPTRGAGQETQYFGPGTRLLVL.

This clonotype has ten or more counts. The chain couples TRBV9 to TRBJ2-1, with 8 bases identical to TRBD2. The CDR3 length is 15 residues. Losses at the gene ends were 3 bases for V and 10 bases for J; bases not matched to a gene: 12. Germline values: CDR1 SGDLS, CDR2 YYNGEE. CDR3 DNA: TGTGCCAGCAGCGATTCCGGGGGGGCTAAAGGGGAGCAGTTCTTC. This codes for CASSDSGGAKGEQFF.

The sample holds many counts of this clonotype. The V gene is TRBV20-1, the J gene TRBJ2-3; D is possibly TRBD1 (5 bases). The length of the CDR3 is 16 residues. V lost 0 bases and J 3 bases, leaving 16 bases between the germline ends. Germline CDR1 reads DFQATT; CDR2 reads SNEGSKA (reference sequence). CDR3 loop: CSARDGARLRTDTQYF. CDR3 DNA: TGCAGTGCTAGAGATGGGGCTAGGCTTAGAACAGATACGCAGTATTTT.

This chain joins TRBV5-1 and TRBJ2-7; D possibly matches TRBD1 or TRBD2 (6 bases each). CDR1 is SGHRS and CDR2 is YFSETQ in the germline V gene. V was shortened by 3 bases and J by 0 bases, with 13 bases between the two germline ends. The length of the CDR3 is 15 residues. CDR3 DNA: TGCGCCAGCAGCTCGGGGGCCGAAGGCTCCTACGAGCAGTACTTC. This sequence encodes CASSSGAEGSYEQYF.

As DNA, the CDR3 is TGTGCCAGCAGTTACTCTGAACGCGGTTGGAATGAGCAGTTCTTC. Encoded protein: CASSYSERGWNEQFF. The chain combines TRBV6-5 with TRBJ2-1; D unresolved. The CDR3 extends over 15 amino acids. V was pared by 0 bases and J by 7 bases, with 13 bases between. Germline V gives CDR1 MNHEY, CDR2 SVGAGI.

This clonotype came up many times. CDR3 nucleotide sequence: TGTGCCAGCACATCCGATGGCGAACCCGAGCAGTTCTTC. This encodes CASTSDGEPEQFF. This chain joins TRBV12-3 or TRBV12-4 and TRBJ2-1; D is ambiguous. Trimming shortened V by 7 bases and J by 10 bases, and 17 bases separated the two germline ends. The CDR3 extends over 13 amino acids.

This clonotype appeared many times. The chain links TRBV24-1 to TRBJ1-2; D is unresolved. The CDR3 consists of 14 residues. The V end was cut by 1 base, the J end by 6 bases, with 11 bases between. The germline gives CDR1 KGHDR, CDR2 SFDVKD. CDR3 in amino acids: CATSDLTRGNGYTF. The DNA for the CDR3 is TGTGCCACCAGTGATTTAACTCGAGGGAATGGCTACACCTTC.

The V and J genes are TRBV12-3 or TRBV12-4 and TRBJ1-1; no clear D gene. Trimming pared 7 bases from V and 2 bases from J, leaving 8 bases between. CDR3 size: 12 residues. CDR3 in DNA: TGTGCCAGCACGCAGGAAAACACTGAAGCTTTCTTT. This codes for CASTQENTEAFF.

This clonotype showed up many times. The chain uses TRBV5-6 and TRBJ2-5; D is possibly TRBD1 or TRBD2 (6 bases each). The CDR3 consists of 15 residues. V gave up 1 base and J gave up 2 bases, with 12 bases separating them. CDR1 is SGHDT, CDR2 YYEEEE, per germline. CDR3 DNA sequence: TGTGCCAGCAGCTTGTACAGGGAGGTTCAAGAGACCCAGTACTTC. This sequence encodes CASSLYREVQETQYF.

There are many counts of this clonotype. The chain joins TRBV29-1 to TRBJ1-1; 9 bases match TRBD1. Trimming took 7 bases from V and 6 from J; bases not matched to a gene: 9. The CDR3 contains 13 residues. CDR1 and CDR2 (germline): SQVTM, ANQGSEA. CDR3 in DNA: TGCAGCGCCCGGGACAGGGAAGGCGCTGAAGCTTTCTTT. It codes for CSARDREGAEAFF.

This clonotype has ten or more counts. V usage is TRBV3-1 and J usage is TRBJ2-1; TRBD1 agrees at 8 bases. V lost 0 bases and J lost 2; bases outside the gene matches: 3. This CDR3 has 16 amino acids. CDR1 LGHDT and CDR2 YNNKEL come from the germline V gene (reference sequence). CDR3 in DNA: TGTGCCAGCAGCCAAGATTGGACAGGGCCCTACAATGAGCAGTTCTTC. Translating gives CASSQDWTGPYNEQFF.

This clonotype was observed at least ten times. This sequence joins TRBV7-6 and TRBJ2-1, with D unresolved. Trimming pared 3 bases from V and 7 bases from J, leaving 10 bases between. Germline CDR1 reads SGHVS; CDR2 reads FNYEAQ. CDR3 length equals 13 residues. CDR3 DNA: TGTGCCAGCAGCTTGGGCTGGGTAAATGAGCAGTTCTTC. As protein: CASSLGWVNEQFF. The whole variable domain, remainder taken from reference TRBV7-6 and TRBJ2-1, is GAGVSQSPRYKVTKRGQDVALRCDPISGHVSLYWYRQALGQGPEFLTYFNYEAQQDKSGLPNDRFSAERPEGSISTLTIQRTEQRDSAMYRCASSLGWVNEQFFGPGTRLTVL.

This clonotype was observed at least ten times. This chain uses TRBV5-1 with TRBJ2-1; D not resolved. Deletions cut 0 bases from V and 4 bases from J, with 5 bases between. Germline CDR1 SGHRS, CDR2 YFSETQ. The CDR3 runs to 13 residues. The CDR3 region has the DNA TGCGCCAGCAGCTTGGAGCAGTACAATGAGCAGTTCTTC. Amino acids: CASSLEQYNEQFF. Together with reference TRBV5-1 and TRBJ2-1, the CDR3 gives the full variable domain: KAGVTQTPRYLIKTRGQQVTLSCSPISGHRSVSWYQQTPGQGLQFLFEYFSETQRNKGNFPGRFSGRQFSNSRSEMNVSTLELGDSALYLCASSLEQYNEQFFGPGTRLTVL.

This clonotype was observed at least ten times. The chain is built from TRBV5-5 and TRBJ1-1; D gene unclear. Looked up from germline, CDR1 is SGHKS and CDR2 is YYEKEE (reference sequence). The CDR3 runs to 15 residues. Trimming left V 0 bases short and J 3 bases short, with 12 bases between. Here the CDR3 reads CASSLERAVDTEAFF. The CDR3 coding sequence is TGTGCCAGCAGCTTGGAAAGGGCGGTCGACACTGAAGCTTTCTTT.

This clonotype showed up many times. The gene calls are TRBV6-5 and TRBJ2-7; TRBD1 aligns across 8 bases. Trimming cost V 3 bases and J 1 base; bases outside gene matches: 5. Germline V gene data show CDR1 as MNHEY and CDR2 as SVGAGI. The CDR3 contains 15 residues. In DNA form, the CDR3 reads TGTGCCAGCAGTTATGGCAGGGGGCGATCCTACGAGCAGTACTTC. This encodes CASSYGRGRSYEQYF.

This clonotype was detected ten times or more. The chain recombines TRBV12-3 or TRBV12-4 with TRBJ2-6, with 11 bases identical to TRBD2. After removal of 6 bases from V and 0 bases from J, the junction contained 4 bases not matched to a gene. This CDR3 region has 17 residues. CDR3 bases: TGTGCCAGCAGCGTGACTAGCGGGGCCTCTGGGGCCAACGTCCTGACTTTC. Amino acids: CASSVTSGASGANVLTF.

This clonotype turned up a few times. CDR3 in DNA: TGTGCAAGTCGCTTAGGCACAGATACGCAGTATTTT. Translation gives CASRLGTDTQYF. V usage is TRBV12-2 and J usage is TRBJ2-3. TRBV12-2 is termed a pseudogene. CDR3 length: 12 amino acids.

CDR3 sequence reads: CASSVTSGRATGELFF. The DNA of the CDR3 is TGTGCCAGCAGCGTAACCAGCGGGAGGGCCACCGGGGAGCTGTTTTTT. This rearrangement joins TRBV9 to TRBJ2-2, with 10 bases aligning to TRBD2. The V gene end was trimmed by 1 base and the J gene end by 4 bases; junction bases not matched to a gene: 4. Per germline, CDR1 SGDLS and CDR2 YYNGEE. The length of the CDR3 is 16 residues. The full variable domain, its missing parts supplied by reference TRBV9 and TRBJ2-2, is DSGVTQTPKHLITATGQRVTLRCSPRSGDLSVYWYQQSLDQGLQFLIQYYNGEERAKGNILERFSAQQFPDLHSELNLSSLELGDSALYFCASSVTSGRATGELFFGEGSRLTVL.

The chain joins TRBV20-1 to TRBJ2-5; possible D gene TRBD1, 5 bases. CDR3 length: 13 residues. Trimming took off 6 bases at V and 3 bases at J, with 14 bases between the two ends. Per germline, CDR1 DFQATT and CDR2 SNEGSKA (reference sequence). The chain's CDR3 is CSADPLGEETQYF. CDR3 coding DNA: TGCAGTGCCGACCCTCTAGGGGAAGAGACCCAGTACTTC.

This clonotype was recorded at least ten times. The chain has TRBV27 and TRBJ2-1; TRBD2 agrees at 13 bases. After removal of 5 bases from V and 2 bases from J, the junction contained 6 bases not matched to a gene. Germline V gene data show CDR1 as MNHEY and CDR2 as SMNVEV (reference sequence). The length of the CDR3 is 17 residues. CDR3 protein: CASSPRTSGRAYNEQFF. In DNA, the CDR3 is TGTGCCAGCAGTCCCCGCACTAGCGGGAGGGCCTACAATGAGCAGTTCTTC.

This clonotype was recorded at least ten times. The rearrangement links TRBV12-5 to TRBJ1-2; 9 bases agree with TRBD1. The junction had 1 base not matched to a gene; V was cut back by 3 bases and J by 5 bases. CDR3 size: 13 residues. In germline, CDR1 is LGHNT, CDR2 FRNRAP. The CDR3 region has the DNA TGTGCTAGTGGTTTAGGGACAGGGTATGGCTACACCTTC. Translating gives CASGLGTGYGYTF.

The rearrangement uses TRBV29-1 and TRBJ1-4; 7 bases align to TRBD1. Per germline, CDR1 SQVTM and CDR2 ANQGSEA. This CDR3 spans 14 amino acids. The V gene end was trimmed by 0 bases and the J gene end by 8 bases; junction bases not matched to a gene: 6. The CDR3 reads CSVEDPWTGEKLFF. DNA for the CDR3: TGCAGCGTTGAAGATCCTTGGACAGGAGAAAAACTGTTTTTT.

Ten or more counts support this clonotype. The chain employs TRBV5-1 and TRBJ2-1; 8 nucleotides match TRBD2. J gave up 1 base and V 2 bases, and 5 bases lay outside the gene matches. This CDR3 region has 16 residues. Germline V CDR1 and CDR2: SGHRS, YFSETQ. CDR3 coding DNA: TGCGCCAGCAGCTTACCAACTAGCGGTTCCTACAATGAGCAGTTCTTC. As protein: CASSLPTSGSYNEQFF.

This clonotype came up many times. This chain connects TRBV12-3 or TRBV12-4 to TRBJ2-5; 7 bases line up with TRBD2. There are 13 residues in the CDR3. With V trimmed by 6 bases and J by 5 bases, 6 bases remained unmatched. The CDR3, as DNA: TGTGCCAGCAGCAAAAGCGGGACGGAGACCCAGTACTTC. It yields the protein CASSKSGTETQYF.

This clonotype was recorded at least ten times. The chain combines TRBV5-5 with TRBJ2-7, with D tentatively TRBD1 (5 bases). V was cut by 0 bases and J by 2 bases, with 9 bases left in between. Germline-derived CDR1 and CDR2 are SGHKS and YYEKEE (reference sequence). The CDR3 is 14 amino acids. In nucleotides, the CDR3 is TGTGCCAGCAGCTTGGTAGGGGATCCCTACGAGCAGTACTTC. Encoded protein: CASSLVGDPYEQYF.

This rearrangement joins TRBV6-5 to TRBJ2-7, with a possible D match to TRBD2 (7 bases). CDR3 length equals 14 residues. Trimming took off 10 bases at V and 0 bases at J, with 16 bases between the two ends. CDR1 is MNHEY, CDR2 SVGAGI, per germline. DNA for the CDR3: TGTGCCACCGTGGGGGGGACAAGCTCCTACGAGCAGTACTTC. Amino acid sequence: CATVGGTSSYEQYF.

This clonotype was seen a few times. The V call is TRBV27, the J call TRBJ1-2; D not resolved. Trimming took 6 bases from V and 4 from J, leaving 6 bases between them. The CDR3 loop spans 11 amino acids. The germline V gene encodes CDR1 MNHEY and CDR2 SMNVEV (reference sequence). The CDR3 DNA reads as TGTGCCAGCAGCTCTTCCTATGGCTACACCTTC. Encoded protein: CASSSSYGYTF.